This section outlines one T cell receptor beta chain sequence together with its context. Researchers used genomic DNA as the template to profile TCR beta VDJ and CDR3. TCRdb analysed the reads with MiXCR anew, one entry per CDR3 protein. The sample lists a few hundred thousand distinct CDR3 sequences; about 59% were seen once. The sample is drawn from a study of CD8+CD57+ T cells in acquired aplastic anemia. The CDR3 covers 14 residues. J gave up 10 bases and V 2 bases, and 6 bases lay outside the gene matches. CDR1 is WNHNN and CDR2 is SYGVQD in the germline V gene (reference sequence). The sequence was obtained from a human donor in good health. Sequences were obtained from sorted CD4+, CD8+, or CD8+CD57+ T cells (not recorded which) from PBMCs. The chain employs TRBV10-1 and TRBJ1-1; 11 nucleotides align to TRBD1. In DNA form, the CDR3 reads TGCGCCAGCAGTGAGAATGGACAGGGGGCTGGAGCTTTCTTT. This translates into CASSENGQGAGAFF.